The 4 T cell receptor beta chains reported below all come from one sample, sequenced in a study of T cells after yellow fever vaccination. TCRdb re-called the 5' RACE reads with MiXCR, one entry per CDR3 protein. This repertoire shows approximately 180,000 distinct CDR3 sequences, about 6% found once; its top ten account for 2.5% to 3.5%. The source was CD4+ T cells sorted from PBMCs, collected on the day of the first yellow fever vaccination. The receptors originated from a man aged 18 to 29 who received the YFV17D yellow fever vaccine.

This clonotype has a count of ten or more. The CDR3 is CASSLGGLAGYNEQFF. The CDR3 DNA reads TGCGCCAGCAGCTTGGGGGGACTAGCGGGCTACAATGAGCAGTTCTTC. The chain recombines TRBV5-1 with TRBJ2-1; TRBD2 aligns across 12 bases. V lost 0 bases to trimming and J lost 3 bases; unmatched junction nucleotides: 1. The CDR3 spans 16 residues. Germline V gene data show CDR1 as SGHRS and CDR2 as YFSETQ.

This clonotype was detected many times. V gene TRBV28 combines with J gene TRBJ2-3; 8 nucleotides agree with TRBD2. The CDR3 covers 16 residues. In germline, CDR1 is MDHEN, CDR2 SYDVKM. The J segment lost 5 bases and the V segment lost 4 bases, leaving 11 bases of the junction unmatched. The DNA of the CDR3 is TGTGCCAGCAGTTGGGGTCCGACGGGGGGGAAAGATACGCAGTATTTT. It codes for CASSWGPTGGKDTQYF.

This chain joins TRBV6-2 or TRBV6-3 and TRBJ2-2; D remains ambiguous. The germline V gene encodes CDR1 MNHEY and CDR2 SVGEGT. Trimming pared 6 bases from V and 3 bases from J, leaving 14 bases between. CDR3 length equals 15 residues. CDR3 sequence reads: CASRSPHDYTGELFF. CDR3 bases: TGTGCCAGCAGATCTCCTCATGACTACACCGGGGAGCTGTTTTTT.

This clonotype was recorded many times. The chain combines TRBV3-1 with TRBJ2-7, with D possibly TRBD2 on 5 matching bases. Trimming pared 1 base from V and 7 bases from J, leaving 17 bases between. Per the germline V gene, CDR1 is LGHDT and CDR2 is YNNKEL (reference sequence). The CDR3 is 15 residues long. CDR3 in amino acids: CASSQVFAGRREQYF. DNA for the CDR3: TGTGCCAGCAGCCAAGTTTTTGCAGGTAGGAGGGAGCAGTACTTC.